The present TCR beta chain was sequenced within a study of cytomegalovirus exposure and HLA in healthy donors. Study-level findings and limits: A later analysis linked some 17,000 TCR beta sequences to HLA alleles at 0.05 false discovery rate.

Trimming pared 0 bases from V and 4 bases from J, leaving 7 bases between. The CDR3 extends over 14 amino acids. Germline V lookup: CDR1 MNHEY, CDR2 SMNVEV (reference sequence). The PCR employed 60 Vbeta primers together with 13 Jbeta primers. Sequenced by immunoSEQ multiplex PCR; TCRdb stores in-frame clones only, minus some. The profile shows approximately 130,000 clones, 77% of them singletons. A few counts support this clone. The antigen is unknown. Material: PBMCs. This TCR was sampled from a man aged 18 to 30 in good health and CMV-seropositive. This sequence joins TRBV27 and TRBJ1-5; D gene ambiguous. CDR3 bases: TGTGCCAGCAGTTTATCGGACTCAAATCAGCCCCAGCATTTT. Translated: CASSLSDSNQPQHF.